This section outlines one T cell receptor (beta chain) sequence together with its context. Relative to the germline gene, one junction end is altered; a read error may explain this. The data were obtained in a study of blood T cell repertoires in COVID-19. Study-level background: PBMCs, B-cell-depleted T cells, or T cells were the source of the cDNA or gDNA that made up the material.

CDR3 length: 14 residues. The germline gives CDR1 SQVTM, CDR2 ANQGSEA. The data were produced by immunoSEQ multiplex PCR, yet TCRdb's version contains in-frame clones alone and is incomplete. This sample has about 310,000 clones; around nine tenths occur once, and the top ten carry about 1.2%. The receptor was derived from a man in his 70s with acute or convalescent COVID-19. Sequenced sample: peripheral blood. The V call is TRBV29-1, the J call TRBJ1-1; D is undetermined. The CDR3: CSFLPQVRNAEAFF. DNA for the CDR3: TGCAGCTTCCTCCCCCAGGTTAGGAACGCTGAAGCTTTCTTT.